These T cell receptor beta chains were read from a single sample in a study of shared clonotypes between healthy human individuals. Using immunoSEQ multiplex PCR, the repertoire was profiled, and TCRdb retains in-frame clones only, with some absent. Altogether millions of clones are present, over 85% being singletons, with the ten largest covering under 0.45%. Sequenced input: naive CD4+ T cells from PBMCs. These receptors were collected from a man between 18 and 29 years old in good health. Some clones in this sample may be carry-over from other donors' samples. Both conserved end residues are part of each CDR3. D genes are given only for firm matches. Clone size appears in some rows only: once, few, many, or a class for an expanded clone.

clone_size,j_call,v_call,d_call,cdr3_length,cdr3_aa,cdr3_nt
.,TRBJ2-1,TRBV19,TRBD2,15,CASSMERGRRSEQFF,TGTGCCAGTAGTATGGAGCGCGGGAGGAGGAGTGAGCAGTTCTTC
.,TRBJ2-1,TRBV7-2,.,14,CASTLTPGANEQFF,TGTGCCAGCACCCTGACACCGGGGGCCAATGAGCAGTTCTTC
.,TRBJ1-6,TRBV25-1,.,12,CASSERDSPLHF,TGTGCCAGCAGTGAGAGGGACTCACCCCTCCACTTT
.,TRBJ2-7,TRBV5-4,TRBD1,16,CASSLAKTGGPREQYF,TGTGCCAGCAGCTTGGCCAAAACAGGGGGCCCGCGTGAGCAGTACTTC
once,TRBJ1-6,TRBV28,.,10,CASRRVALHF,TGTGCCAGCAGAAGAGTGGCCCTCCACTTT
.,TRBJ2-3,TRBV27,TRBD2,14,CASSLGLAPTTQYF,TGTGCCAGCAGTTTAGGACTAGCACCAACTACGCAGTATTTT
.,TRBJ2-7,TRBV28,TRBD1,15,CASSFIGQGAFEQYF,TGTGCCAGCAGTTTTATTGGACAGGGGGCTTTCGAGCAGTACTTC
.,TRBJ2-1,TRBV28,.,16,CASSRTGPRAYNEQFF,TGTGCCAGCAGCCGAACAGGGCCAAGGGCCTACAATGAGCAGTTCTTC
.,TRBJ2-3,TRBV11-3,TRBD2,16,CASSFSFGRDADTQYF,TGTGCCAGCAGCTTTTCTTTCGGGAGGGACGCAGATACGCAGTATTTT
few,TRBJ1-1,TRBV7-8,.,14,CASSLVQGNTEAFF,TGTGCCAGCAGCTTAGTTCAGGGGAACACTGAAGCTTTCTTT
.,TRBJ1-2,TRBV15,.,14,CATSRETGTYGYTF,TGTGCCACCAGCAGAGAAACGGGGACTTATGGCTACACCTTC
.,TRBJ2-3,TRBV2,.,14,CASGKHSSTDTQYF,TGTGCCAGCGGAAAACACTCTAGCACAGATACGCAGTATTTT
once,TRBJ1-1,TRBV6-5,.,15,CASRPGYGGFTEAFF,TGTGCCAGCAGACCCGGGTATGGGGGCTTCACTGAAGCTTTCTTT
.,TRBJ1-1,TRBV29-1,.,15,CSAPRQGAMNTEAFF,TGCAGCGCCCCCCGCCAGGGTGCAATGAACACTGAAGCTTTCTTT
.,TRBJ2-5,TRBV6-6,TRBD2,16,CASSRGLAGGRETQYF,TGTGCCAGCAGTAGGGGGCTAGCGGGAGGTCGGGAGACCCAGTACTTC
.,TRBJ1-2,TRBV27,.,12,CASSLGGVRYTF,TGTGCCAGCAGTTTGGGGGGTGTACGCTACACCTTC
.,TRBJ2-1,TRBV10-2,TRBD2,15,CASSAPSGSNDEQFF,TGCGCCAGCAGTGCTCCTAGCGGGAGTAACGATGAGCAGTTCTTC
once,TRBJ2-3,TRBV6-1,.,16,CASSEAWGVDTDTQYF,TGTGCCAGCAGTGAAGCGTGGGGTGTAGACACAGATACGCAGTATTTT
.,TRBJ1-2,TRBV28,TRBD1,18,CASCFRGGQQGPYVGYTF,TGTGCCAGCTGCTTTAGGGGGGGGCAACAGGGGCCCTACGTAGGCTACACCTTC
.,TRBJ2-7,TRBV2,.,14,CASRAGVMAYEQYF,TGTGCCAGCCGAGCAGGGGTAATGGCCTACGAGCAGTACTTC
.,TRBJ1-4,TRBV6-6,.,14,CASSSPYVGEKLFF,TGTGCCAGCAGTTCCCCTTATGTGGGCGAAAAACTGTTTTTT
.,TRBJ2-7,TRBV6-5,.,13,CASSRDSYYEQYF,TGTGCCAGCAGTCGGGACTCCTACTACGAGCAGTACTTC
once,TRBJ1-1,TRBV9,.,14,CASSARGGNTEAFF,TGTGCCAGCAGCGCCAGAGGCGGAAACACTGAAGCTTTCTTT
.,TRBJ2-7,TRBV5-1,.,14,CASSLSGIFYEQYF,TGCGCCAGCAGCTTGAGTGGAATTTTCTACGAGCAGTACTTC
once,TRBJ1-2,TRBV5-1,.,14,CASSFGEANYGYTF,TGCGCCAGCAGCTTTGGGGAGGCTAACTATGGCTACACCTTC
.,TRBJ2-3,TRBV28,.,13,CASSPGDFGTQYF,TGTGCCAGCAGCCCCGGAGATTTTGGTACGCAGTATTTT
.,TRBJ1-2,TRBV28,TRBD1,14,CASRDRDSAGGYTF,TGTGCCAGCAGGGACAGGGACAGCGCGGGAGGCTACACCTTC
.,TRBJ2-5,TRBV28,TRBD2,18,CASSFHSLAGDGQETQYF,TGTGCCAGCAGTTTTCACTCCCTAGCGGGAGATGGGCAAGAGACCCAGTACTTC
.,TRBJ1-4,TRBV28,.,13,CASRGPPEEKLFF,TGTGCCAGCAGGGGTCCTCCGGAGGAAAAACTGTTTTTT
.,TRBJ2-5,TRBV5-1,TRBD1,16,CASSLGGQGARETQYF,TGCGCCAGCAGCTTGGGGGGACAGGGGGCGCGAGAGACCCAGTACTTC
once,TRBJ1-2,TRBV10-2,.,14,CASSEVGDDYGYTF,TGCGCCAGCAGTGAGGTGGGGGACGACTATGGCTACACCTTC
once,TRBJ1-4,TRBV4-2,TRBD1,16,CASSPRFGTGSEKLFF,TGTGCCAGCAGCCCCCGGTTTGGGACAGGGAGTGAAAAACTGTTTTTT
.,TRBJ2-1,TRBV9,TRBD2,14,CASSAAGNINEQFF,TGTGCCAGCAGCGCAGCGGGAAACATTAATGAGCAGTTCTTC
.,TRBJ2-3,TRBV4-1,TRBD2,19,CASSVRGTSGSLGIDTQYF,TGCGCCAGCAGCGTCCGAGGGACTAGCGGGAGTTTAGGAATAGATACGCAGTATTTT
.,TRBJ1-1,TRBV28,.,14,CASSFGNLNTEAFF,TGTGCCAGCAGTTTTGGAAATCTGAACACTGAAGCTTTCTTT
once,TRBJ2-2,TRBV30,TRBD1,14,CAWRGTGGTGELFF,TGTGCCTGGAGGGGGACAGGGGGCACCGGGGAGCTGTTTTTT
.,TRBJ1-4,TRBV5-4,TRBD1,14,CASSPGQGNEKLFF,TGTGCCAGCAGCCCGGGACAGGGAAACGAAAAACTGTTTTTT
.,TRBJ1-2,TRBV18,.,15,CASSPPDSSYYGYTF,TGTGCCAGCTCACCACCGGACAGTAGCTACTATGGCTACACCTTC
.,TRBJ2-2,TRBV10-3,TRBD1,15,CANRTGTGVTGELFF,TGTGCCAACAGAACCGGGACAGGGGTCACCGGGGAGCTGTTTTTT
.,TRBJ2-5,TRBV4-1,.,15,CASSPIKGPRGAQYF,TGCGCCAGCAGCCCGATTAAGGGCCCCCGGGGAGCCCAGTACTTC
.,TRBJ2-3,TRBV11-2,.,14,CASSLDRLTDTQYF,TGTGCCAGCAGCTTAGATAGACTAACAGATACGCAGTATTTT
.,TRBJ2-7,TRBV30,.,13,CAWSVLAAYEQYF,TGTGCCTGGAGTGTACTTGCGGCATACGAGCAGTACTTC
.,TRBJ2-3,TRBV10-3,.,13,CAIRHPSTDTQYF,TGTGCCATCAGACACCCTAGCACAGATACGCAGTATTTT
.,TRBJ1-4,TRBV5-1,.,16,CASSLGPGLLNEKLFF,TGCGCCAGCAGCTTGGGACCAGGGTTGCTAAACGAAAAACTGTTTTTT
.,TRBJ2-2,TRBV9,TRBD2,16,CASSTSGAGGTGELFF,TGTGCCAGCAGCACTAGCGGGGCCGGAGGGACCGGGGAGCTGTTTTTT
.,TRBJ1-1,TRBV7-6,.,15,CASSRQQGMNTEAFF,TGTGCCAGCAGCCGACAACAGGGTATGAACACTGAAGCTTTCTTT
.,TRBJ1-2,TRBV28,TRBD1,15,CASSPPEAGGYGYTF,TGTGCCAGCAGTCCCCCAGAGGCAGGGGGATATGGCTACACCTTC
.,TRBJ2-5,TRBV4-2,TRBD2,15,CASSSGLAGVWAQYF,TGTGCCAGCAGCTCGGGACTAGCGGGAGTTTGGGCCCAGTACTTC
.,TRBJ1-2,TRBV29-1,.,11,CSVHPHTGYTF,TGCAGCGTACACCCTCACACTGGCTACACCTTC
.,TRBJ2-3,TRBV11-3,.,14,CASSSGRVGDTQYF,TGTGCCAGCAGCTCGGGCCGGGTGGGAGATACGCAGTATTTT